This T cell receptor (beta chain) was identified during a study of blood T cell repertoires in COVID-19. Study-level background: Researchers got acute and convalescent COVID-19 samples from the United States, Italy and Spain. Sources were T cells, B-cell-depleted T cells, or PBMCs; the material itself was cDNA or gDNA.

V was clipped by 2 bases and J by 6 bases, with 9 bases between them. The CDR3 runs to 14 residues. CDR1 is SGHRS, CDR2 YFSETQ, per germline. TCRdb keeps only in-frame clones here, not all; method: immunoSEQ multiplex PCR. The sample yields roughly 300,000 clones, approximately 83% seen once. The sequencing input was peripheral blood. The receptor was isolated from a woman between 45 and 65 years old who had recovered from COVID-19. The chain combines TRBV5-1 with TRBJ2-6; D not resolved. The chain's CDR3 is CASSFQEMANVLTF. CDR3 in DNA: TGCGCCAGCAGCTTCCAGGAAATGGCCAACGTCCTGACTTTC.